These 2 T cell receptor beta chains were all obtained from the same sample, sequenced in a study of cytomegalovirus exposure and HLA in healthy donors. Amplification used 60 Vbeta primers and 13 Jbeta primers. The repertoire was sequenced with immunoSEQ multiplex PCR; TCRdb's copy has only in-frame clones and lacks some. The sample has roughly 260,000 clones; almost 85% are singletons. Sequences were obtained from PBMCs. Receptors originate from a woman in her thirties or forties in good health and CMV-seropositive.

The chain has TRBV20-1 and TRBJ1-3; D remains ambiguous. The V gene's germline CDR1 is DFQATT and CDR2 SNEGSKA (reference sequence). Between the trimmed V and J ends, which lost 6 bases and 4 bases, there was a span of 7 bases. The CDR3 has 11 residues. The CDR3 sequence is CSAPLGNTIYF. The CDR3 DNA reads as TGCAGTGCCCCCCTAGGAAACACCATATATTTT.

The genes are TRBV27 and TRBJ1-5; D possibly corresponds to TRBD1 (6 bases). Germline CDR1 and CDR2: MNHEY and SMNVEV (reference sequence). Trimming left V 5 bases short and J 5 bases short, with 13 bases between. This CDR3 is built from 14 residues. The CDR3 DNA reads TGTGCCAGCAGTGTACAGGGATGGGATCAGCCCCAGCATTTT. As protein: CASSVQGWDQPQHF.